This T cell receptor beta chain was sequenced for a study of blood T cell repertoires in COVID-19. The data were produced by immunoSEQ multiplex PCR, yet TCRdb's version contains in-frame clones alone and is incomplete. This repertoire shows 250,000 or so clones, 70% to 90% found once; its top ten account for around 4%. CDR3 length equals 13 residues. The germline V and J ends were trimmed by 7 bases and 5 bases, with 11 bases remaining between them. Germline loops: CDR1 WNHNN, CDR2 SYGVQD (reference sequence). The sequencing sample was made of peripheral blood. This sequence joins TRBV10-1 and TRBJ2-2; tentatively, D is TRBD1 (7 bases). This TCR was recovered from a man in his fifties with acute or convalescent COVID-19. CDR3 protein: CASKQGGTGELFF. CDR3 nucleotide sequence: TGCGCCAGCAAGCAGGGGGGTACCGGGGAGCTGTTTTTT.